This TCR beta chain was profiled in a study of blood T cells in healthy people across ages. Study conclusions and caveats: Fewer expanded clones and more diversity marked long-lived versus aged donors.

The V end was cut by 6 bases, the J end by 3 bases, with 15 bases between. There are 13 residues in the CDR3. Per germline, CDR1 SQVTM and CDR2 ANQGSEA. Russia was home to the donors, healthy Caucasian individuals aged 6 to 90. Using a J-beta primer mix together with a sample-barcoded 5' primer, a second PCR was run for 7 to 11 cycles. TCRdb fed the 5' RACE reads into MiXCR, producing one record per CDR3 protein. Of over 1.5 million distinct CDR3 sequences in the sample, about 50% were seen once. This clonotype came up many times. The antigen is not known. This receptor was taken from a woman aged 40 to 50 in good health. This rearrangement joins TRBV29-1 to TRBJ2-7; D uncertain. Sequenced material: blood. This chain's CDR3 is CSVLISTGYEQYF. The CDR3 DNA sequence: TGCAGCGTGCTGATATCTACGGGCTACGAGCAGTACTTC.